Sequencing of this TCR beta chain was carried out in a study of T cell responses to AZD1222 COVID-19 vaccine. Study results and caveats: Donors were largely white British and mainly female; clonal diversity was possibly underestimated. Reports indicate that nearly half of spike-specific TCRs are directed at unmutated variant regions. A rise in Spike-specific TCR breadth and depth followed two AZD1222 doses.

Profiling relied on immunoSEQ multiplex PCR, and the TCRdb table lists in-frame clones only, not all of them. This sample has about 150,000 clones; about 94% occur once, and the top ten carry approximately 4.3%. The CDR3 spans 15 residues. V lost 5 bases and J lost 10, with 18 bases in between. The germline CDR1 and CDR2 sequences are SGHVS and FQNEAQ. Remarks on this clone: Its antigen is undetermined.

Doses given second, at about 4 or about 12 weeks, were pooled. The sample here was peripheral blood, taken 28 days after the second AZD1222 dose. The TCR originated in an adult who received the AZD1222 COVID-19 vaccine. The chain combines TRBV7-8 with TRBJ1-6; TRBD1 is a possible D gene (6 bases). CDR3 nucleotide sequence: TGTGCCAGCAGCCCTCCGCAGGGGCATGGATCACCCCTCCACTTT. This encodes CASSPPQGHGSPLHF. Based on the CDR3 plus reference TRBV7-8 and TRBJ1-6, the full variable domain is GAGVSQSPRYKVAKRGQDVALRCDPISGHVSLFWYQQALGQGPEFLTYFQNEAQLDKSGLPSDRFFAERPEGSVSTLKIQRTQQEDSAVYLCASSPPQGHGSPLHFGNGTRLTVT.